One sample yielded the 2 T cell receptor beta chains listed below, sequenced in a study of blood T cell repertoires in COVID-19 (dated by TCRdb to about 2020). Library construction relied on the immunoSEQ multiplex PCR assay. Entries here come from immuneACCESS through TCRdb and include only in-frame sequences with V and J called. Some clones fail to appear in such tables; in the studies checked, an unresolved V gene covers under half of the shortfall, and the cause of the remainder is unknown. For this sample there are approximately 130,000 clones; about four fifths appear just once. The ten top clones hold about 18% of the sample. The material sequenced was PBMCs or T cells enriched from blood (not recorded which). Receptor source: a man younger than 45 who had recovered from COVID-19.

A few counts support this clone. The V call is TRBV7-2, the J call TRBJ1-2; 10 nucleotides match TRBD1. The V gene end was trimmed by 5 bases and the J gene end by 4 bases; junction bases not matched to a gene: 7. The CDR3 length is 15 residues. Germline V CDR1 and CDR2: SGHTA, FQGNSA. Here the CDR3 reads CASSLDRGLIYGYTF. CDR3 nucleotide sequence: TGTGCCAGCAGCCTAGACAGGGGGCTCATCTATGGCTACACCTTC.

On this clone: At one end the junction does not follow the germline gene, possibly because of a read error. The chain has TRBV19 and TRBJ2-1; weak D call: TRBD2 (6 bases). The germline CDR1 and CDR2 sequences are LNHDA and SQIVND (reference sequence). The CDR3 sequence is 15 residues long. CDR3 sequence: CASSIGGGSSNEQLF. CDR3 in DNA: TGTGCCAGTAGTATAGGTGGAGGGTCGTCCAATGAGCAGCTCTTC.